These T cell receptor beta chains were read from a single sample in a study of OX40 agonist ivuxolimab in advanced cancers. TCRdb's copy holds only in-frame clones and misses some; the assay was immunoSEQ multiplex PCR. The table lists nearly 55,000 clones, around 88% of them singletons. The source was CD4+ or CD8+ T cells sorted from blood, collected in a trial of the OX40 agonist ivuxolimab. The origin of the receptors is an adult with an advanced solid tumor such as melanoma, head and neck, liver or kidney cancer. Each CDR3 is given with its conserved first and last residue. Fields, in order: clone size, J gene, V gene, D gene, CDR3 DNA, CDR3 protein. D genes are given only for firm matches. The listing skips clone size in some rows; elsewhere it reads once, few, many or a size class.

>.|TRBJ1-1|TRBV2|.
TGTGCCAGCAGTTACAGAACGAACACTGAAGCTTTCTTT
CASSYRTNTEAFF
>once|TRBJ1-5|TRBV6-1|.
TGTGCCAGCAGAGGACAGAGACTCAATCAGCCCCAGCATTTT
CASRGQRLNQPQHF
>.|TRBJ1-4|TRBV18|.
TGTGCCAGCTCACCAAGGTCGGGGGGCAATGAAAAACTGTTTTTT
CASSPRSGGNEKLFF
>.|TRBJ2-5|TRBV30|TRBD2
TGTGCCTGGAGTGTTCGGACTAGCGGGGTTGGGACCCAGTACTTC
CAWSVRTSGVGTQYF
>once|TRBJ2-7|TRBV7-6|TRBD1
TGTGCCAGCAGCCGGGGACAGGGGGCTTTCGAGCAGTACTTC
CASSRGQGAFEQYF
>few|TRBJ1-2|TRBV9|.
TGTGCCAGGACTTTAGAAACGACATATGGCTACACCTTC
CARTLETTYGYTF
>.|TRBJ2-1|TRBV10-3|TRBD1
TGTGCCATCAGTGGACAGGGTTGGGGCAATGAGCAGTTCTTC
CAISGQGWGNEQFF
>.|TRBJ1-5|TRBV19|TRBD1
TGTGCCAGTAGTATAACTCGGACAGGCCGAGATAGCAATCAGCCCCAGCATTTT
CASSITRTGRDSNQPQHF
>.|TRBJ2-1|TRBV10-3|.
TGTGCCGTTTCGACAGAGACCTACAATGAGCAGTTCTTC
CAVSTETYNEQFF
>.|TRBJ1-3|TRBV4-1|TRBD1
TGCGCCAGCAGCCAAGGGGCAGGGGGCCACTCTGGAAACACCATATATTTT
CASSQGAGGHSGNTIYF
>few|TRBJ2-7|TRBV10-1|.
TGCGCCAGCAGTAAGATCGCGGGAAGGCAGTACTTC
CASSKIAGRQYF
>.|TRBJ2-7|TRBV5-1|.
TGCGCCAGCGCCGTGCCAGGGACCTACGAGCAGTACTTC
CASAVPGTYEQYF
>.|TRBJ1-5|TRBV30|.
TGTGCCTGGAGTTCGGGTCTGGGGAGTCAGCCCCAGCATTTT
CAWSSGLGSQPQHF
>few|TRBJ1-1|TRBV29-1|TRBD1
TGCAGCGTTACGCGACAGGGCGGGACTGAAGCTTTCTTT
CSVTRQGGTEAFF
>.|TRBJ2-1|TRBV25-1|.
TGTGCCACCCTCCAATTGGGGGGCAATGAGCAGTTCTTC
CATLQLGGNEQFF
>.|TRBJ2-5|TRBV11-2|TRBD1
TGTGCCAGCCGTTTAATGGTTGGGACAGGGCGCGGGGAGACCCAGTACTTC
CASRLMVGTGRGETQYF
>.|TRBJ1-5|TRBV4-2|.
TGTGCCAGCAGCCAAGTAACTGACGGCAATCAGCCCCAGCATTTT
CASSQVTDGNQPQHF
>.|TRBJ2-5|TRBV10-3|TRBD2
TGTGCCATCAGTGAGTCCGGGACTAAGGGTGAGACCCAGTACTTC
CAISESGTKGETQYF
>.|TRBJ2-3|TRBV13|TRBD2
TGTGCCAGCAGCTCAGCCTGGGGGAGGGCTTTCACAGATACGCAGTATTTT
CASSSAWGRAFTDTQYF
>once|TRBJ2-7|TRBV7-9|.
TGTGCCAGCAGCTTCTCGGGGGTCTACGAGCAGTACTTC
CASSFSGVYEQYF
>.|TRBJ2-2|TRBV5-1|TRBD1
TGCGCCAGCAGCTTGGCCGTCGACAGGGGGTGGAACACCGGGGAGCTGTTTTTT
CASSLAVDRGWNTGELFF
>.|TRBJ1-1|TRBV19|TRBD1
TGTGCCAGTAGGGTAGGGACAGGGACCTCTGAAGCTTTCTTT
CASRVGTGTSEAFF
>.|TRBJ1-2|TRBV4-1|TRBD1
TGCGCCAGCAGCCAAGATACCGGCAGGGGGCTAAGCTACACCTTC
CASSQDTGRGLSYTF
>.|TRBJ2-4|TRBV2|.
TGTGCCAGCAGTGCCACAGAAGCCAAAAACATTCAGTACTTC
CASSATEAKNIQYF
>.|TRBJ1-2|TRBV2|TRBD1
TGTGCCAGCACTTCCGACAGGGGCCAATTGATTCACACCTTC
CASTSDRGQLIHTF
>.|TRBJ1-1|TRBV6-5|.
TGTGCCAGCAGTCCCGAGACGGGGATGAACACTGAAGCTTTCTTT
CASSPETGMNTEAFF
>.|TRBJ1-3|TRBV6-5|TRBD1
TGTGCCAGCAGTCGGGACAGAGGAAACACCATATATTTT
CASSRDRGNTIYF
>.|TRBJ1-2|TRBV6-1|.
TGTGCCAGCAGCGCTACAGGGTCCTATGGCTACACCTTC
CASSATGSYGYTF
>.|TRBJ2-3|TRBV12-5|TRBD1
TGTGCTAGTGGTTTGGTAGACAGGGTTGGCACAGATACGCAGTATTTT
CASGLVDRVGTDTQYF
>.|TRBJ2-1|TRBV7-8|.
TGTGCCAGCAGCTCCCGACTACACCTACACAATGAGCAGTTCTTC
CASSSRLHLHNEQFF
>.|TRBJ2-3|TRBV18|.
TGTGCCAGCTCCCAACTAGACGGGCGCACAGATACGCAGTATTTT
CASSQLDGRTDTQYF
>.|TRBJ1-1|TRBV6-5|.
TGTGCCAGCAGTTACCTACAGTGGGGTCTCGGGACTGAAGCTTTCTTT
CASSYLQWGLGTEAFF
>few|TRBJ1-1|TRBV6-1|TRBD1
TGTGCCAGCGGGGAGGGACAGATGAACACTGAAGCTTTCTTT
CASGEGQMNTEAFF
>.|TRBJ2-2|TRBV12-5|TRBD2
TGTGCTAGTGGTTTGGGAGCGGGAGCGGGAACCGGGGAGCTGTTTTTT
CASGLGAGAGTGELFF
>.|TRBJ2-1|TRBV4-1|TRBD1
TGCGCCAGCAGCCAAGAGGGACAGGGGACCTACAATGAGCAGTTCTTC
CASSQEGQGTYNEQFF
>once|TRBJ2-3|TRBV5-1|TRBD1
TGCGCCAGCAGCGGGACAGGGGCTCGCACAGATACGCAGTATTTT
CASSGTGARTDTQYF
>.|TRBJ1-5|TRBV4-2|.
TGTGCCAGCAGCCAAGAAAGCAGCAATCAGCCCCAGCATTTT
CASSQESSNQPQHF
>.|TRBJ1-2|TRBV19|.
TGTGCCAGTAGTCGGGGGAATAGCTATGGCTACACCTTC
CASSRGNSYGYTF
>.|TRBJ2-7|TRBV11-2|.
TGTGCCAGCAGCTCACACAGGTTTCCCTACGAGCAGTACTTC
CASSSHRFPYEQYF
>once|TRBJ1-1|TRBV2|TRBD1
TGTGCCAGCGTCGGGGCAGGGGGAGGTAGAACTGAAGCTTTCTTT
CASVGAGGGRTEAFF
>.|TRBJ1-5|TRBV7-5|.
TGTGCCAGAAGCCCCCGCTCGGGGAGAAATAGCAATCAGCCCCAGCATTTT
CARSPRSGRNSNQPQHF
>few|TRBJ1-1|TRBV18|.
TGTGCCAGCTCACCGGAGGGGACAACTGAAGCTTTCTTT
CASSPEGTTEAFF
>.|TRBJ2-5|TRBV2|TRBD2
TGTGCCAGCAGAGCGGGACTAGCGGGAGCGGGGGAGACCCAGTACTTC
CASRAGLAGAGETQYF
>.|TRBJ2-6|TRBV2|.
TGTGCCAGCAGTGAACCTTCAGGGGCCAACGTCCTGACTTTC
CASSEPSGANVLTF
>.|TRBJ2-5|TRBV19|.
TGTGCCAGTAGGGCCGGGACCCAAGAGACCCAGTACTTC
CASRAGTQETQYF
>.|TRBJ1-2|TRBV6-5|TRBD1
TGTGCCAGCAGCCTGGACAGGTATTATGGCTACACCTTC
CASSLDRYYGYTF
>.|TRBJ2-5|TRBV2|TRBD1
TGTGCCAGCACTTCCGGACAGGCTGATGCCCAGTACTTC
CASTSGQADAQYF
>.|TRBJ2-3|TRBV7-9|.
TGTGCCAGCAGCTTAGACCGGCGGTTGGATACGCAGTATTTT
CASSLDRRLDTQYF
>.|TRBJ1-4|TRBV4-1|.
TGCGCCAGCAGCCAAACGGGATTATGGGGGGAAAAACTGTTTTTT
CASSQTGLWGEKLFF
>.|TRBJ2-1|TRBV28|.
TGTGCCAGCAGGCGGGCAGGGGCGGGGTATGAGCAGTTCTTC
CASRRAGAGYEQFF
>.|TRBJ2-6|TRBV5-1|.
TGCGCCAGCAGCTTGGCGGGAGTCGGGGGCTGGAACGGGGCCAACGTCCCGACTTTC
CASSLAGVGGWNGANVPTF
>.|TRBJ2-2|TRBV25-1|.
TGTGCCAGCACGGGGACTCCCACCGGGGAGCTGTTTTTT
CASTGTPTGELFF
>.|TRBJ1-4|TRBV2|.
TGTGCCAGCAGTGATGAAGTCAGAGGAGCATCAAAACTGTTTTTT
CASSDEVRGASKLFF
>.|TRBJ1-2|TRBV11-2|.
TGTGCCAGCAGCACGACGACAGGCTCCACAAGGGATGGCTACACCTTC
CASSTTTGSTRDGYTF
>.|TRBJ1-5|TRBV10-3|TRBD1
TGTGCCATCAGTCAGGGGGCCGGCAATCAGCCCCAGCATTTT
CAISQGAGNQPQHF